These 12 T cell receptor beta chains came from one sample sequenced in a study of blood T cell repertoires in COVID-19. Here immunoSEQ multiplex PCR was the method, and the copy in TCRdb shows in-frame clones only, minus some. Of 150,000 to 200,000 clones listed, over 75% are singletons. Material for sequencing was peripheral blood. The receptors were gathered from a human donor with active or convalescent COVID-19. The donor label of this sample is uncertain.

As regards this clone: The germline gene is not matched at one end of the junction; a read error may be the cause. The chain uses TRBV18 and TRBJ1-6; 9 bases are a match to TRBD1. Germline assignment: CDR1 KGHSH and CDR2 LQKENI. There are 14 residues in the CDR3. The CDR3 bases are TGTACCAGCTCGCGGACAGGGGATAATTCACCCCTCCACTTT. The encoded protein is CTSSRTGDNSPLHF.

The J gene is TRBJ2-7, the V gene TRBV2; 9 bases line up with TRBD1. V shed 5 bases, J shed 5 bases, and the junction held 7 bases outside the gene matches. This CDR3 contains 14 residues. Germline V gene data show CDR1 as SNHLY and CDR2 as FYNNEI. The CDR3 region has the DNA TGTGCCAGCAGTTCCGGGACAGGGTTCGACGAGCAGTACTTC. Protein product: CASSSGTGFDEQYF. Combining the CDR3 with reference TRBV2 and TRBJ2-7 gives the whole variable domain EPEVTQTPSHQVTQMGQEVILRCVPISNHLYFYWYRQILGQKVEFLVSFYNNEISEKSEIFDDQFSVERPDGSNFTLKIRSTKLEDSAMYFCASSSGTGFDEQYFGPGTRLTVT.

The chain uses TRBV7-8 and TRBJ2-7; D is undetermined. Trimming stripped 5 bases from V and 5 bases from J, with 22 bases between. Germline V CDR1 and CDR2: SGHVS, FQNEAQ. CDR3 length: 16 residues. DNA of the CDR3: TGTGCCAGCAGCAAATGGTACCTTCTAACCGAGGACGAGCAGTACTTC. It is translated as CASSKWYLLTEDEQYF. Full variable domain (remainder filled in from reference TRBV7-8 and TRBJ2-7): GAGVSQSPRYKVAKRGQDVALRCDPISGHVSLFWYQQALGQGPEFLTYFQNEAQLDKSGLPSDRFFAERPEGSVSTLKIQRTQQEDSAVYLCASSKWYLLTEDEQYFGPGTRLTVT.

The gene calls are TRBV2 and TRBJ2-1, with 11 bases aligning to TRBD2. Germline CDR1 is SNHLY and CDR2 is FYNNEI. The junction had 6 bases not matched to a gene; V was cut back by 6 bases and J by 5 bases. This CDR3 is built from 15 residues. CDR3 coding DNA: TGTGCCAGCAGGATCACTAGCGGGGGAAACAATGAGCAGTTCTTC. It is translated as CASRITSGGNNEQFF.

On this clone: This CDR3 is also generated by other DNA sequences in the sample. The chain carries TRBV14 and TRBJ2-7; 7 positions agree with TRBD1. Germline V gene lookup returns CDR1 SGHDN and CDR2 FVKESK. The CDR3 is made up of 12 amino acids. Trimming cost V 3 bases and J 6 bases; bases outside gene matches: 2. The CDR3 loop is CASSQNRGEQYF. In nucleotides, the CDR3 is TGTGCCAGCAGCCAGAACAGGGGCGAGCAGTACTTC. The full variable domain, with the rest looked up from reference TRBV14 and TRBJ2-7, is EAGVTQFPSHSVIEKGQTVTLRCDPISGHDNLYWYRRVMGKEIKFLLHFVKESKQDESGMPNNRFLAERTGGTYSTLKVQPAELEDSGVYFCASSQNRGEQYFGPGTRLTVT.

The chain employs TRBV29-1 and TRBJ1-1, with a weak D call TRBD1 (5 bases). The V end was cut by 3 bases, the J end by 1 base, with 12 bases between. CDR1 SQVTM and CDR2 ANQGSEA come from the germline V gene. This CDR3 has 14 residues. The CDR3 coding sequence is TGCAGCGTTGAGAAGGGGCGCGGGAACACTGAAGCTTTCTTT. Protein product: CSVEKGRGNTEAFF. The variable domain in full, completed from reference TRBV29-1 and TRBJ1-1, reads SAVISQKPSRDICQRGTSLTIQCQVDSQVTMMFWYRQQPGQSLTLIATANQGSEATYESGFVIDKFPISRPNLTFSTLTVSNMSPEDSSIYLCSVEKGRGNTEAFFGQGTRLTVV.

The chain joins TRBV28 to TRBJ1-6, with 8 nucleotides matching TRBD1. This CDR3 comprises 13 residues. J lost 10 bases, V lost 8 bases, and 7 bases had no gene match. Germline loops: CDR1 MDHEN, CDR2 SYDVKM. CDR3 region: CASLTGDGSPLHF. CDR3 in DNA: TGTGCCAGCTTGACAGGGGATGGATCACCCCTCCACTTT.

The gene calls are TRBV2 and TRBJ2-2; maybe TRBD1 (6 bases). Trimming took 5 bases from V and 2 from J, leaving 12 bases between them. The CDR3 spans 15 residues. Germline V CDR1 and CDR2: SNHLY, FYNNEI. The CDR3 region is CASSLDSTNTGELFF. The CDR3 DNA is TGTGCCAGCAGTTTGGACAGTACTAACACCGGGGAGCTGTTTTTT.

The chain carries TRBV4-3 and TRBJ1-2, with 7 nucleotides matching TRBD1. J gave up 0 bases and V 4 bases, and 5 bases lay outside the gene matches. Germline V lookup: CDR1 LGHNA, CDR2 YSLEER. The CDR3 loop spans 15 amino acids. CDR3 nucleotide sequence: TGCGCCAGCAGCCCTCTAGGGGGCCCTAACTATGGCTACACCTTC. Its translation: CASSPLGGPNYGYTF.

The J gene is TRBJ2-2, the V gene TRBV6-5, with a weak D call TRBD2 (6 bases). Per germline, CDR1 MNHEY and CDR2 SVGAGI. With 4 bases removed from V and 4 bases from J, the gap between germline ends came to 16 bases. The CDR3 contains 16 residues. DNA for the CDR3: TGTGCCAGCAGTTCGCGGGGACCACGCCTCACCGGGGAGCTGTTTTTT. Amino acid sequence: CASSSRGPRLTGELFF.

This clone has more than one count but fewer than ten. The chain carries TRBV7-2 and TRBJ1-2; no firm D call. The CDR3 consists of 14 residues. CDR1 is SGHTA, CDR2 FQGNSA, per germline. V was cut by 4 bases and J by 8 bases, with 17 bases left in between. CDR3 loop: CASSSAPGTGGYTF. The CDR3, as DNA: TGTGCCAGCAGCTCGGCACCGGGCACGGGAGGCTACACCTTC. The full variable domain, its missing parts supplied by reference TRBV7-2 and TRBJ1-2, is GAGVSQSPSNKVTEKGKDVELRCDPISGHTALYWYRQSLGQGLEFLIYFQGNSAPDKSGLPSDRFSAERTGGSVSTLTIQRTQQEDSAVYLCASSSAPGTGGYTFGSGTRLTVV.

This chain joins TRBV7-2 and TRBJ1-1; possibly TRBD1 for D (6 bases). The ends were cut back, 5 bases at V and 5 bases at J, with 12 bases in the middle. Germline values: CDR1 SGHTA, CDR2 FQGNSA. The CDR3 is made up of 13 amino acids. CDR3 nucleotides: TGTGCCAGCAGCACACAGGGTATAACTGAAGCTTTCTTT. Translating gives CASSTQGITEAFF.